This TCR beta chain originates from a study of blood T cell repertoires in COVID-19. Overall study context: The samples span acute and convalescent COVID-19 from the United States, Italy and Spain. In each case, the material was cDNA or gDNA derived from T cells, B-cell-depleted T cells, or PBMCs.

The CDR3 has 19 residues. Germline V gene data show CDR1 as ENHRY and CDR2 as SYGVKD. V trimming: 3 bases; J trimming: 0 bases; junction bases outside the gene matches: 8. TCRdb's copy holds only in-frame clones and misses some; the assay was immunoSEQ multiplex PCR. The sample holds roughly 450,000 clones, roughly 91% seen once. The clonotype originates from a man aged 18 to 29 who had recovered from COVID-19. The sample comprised PBMCs or T cells enriched from blood (not recorded which). This sequence joins TRBV10-3 and TRBJ1-4; 12 nucleotides match TRBD1. The CDR3 loop is CAISDPEGTGGTTNEKLFF. CDR3 DNA sequence: TGTGCCATCAGTGATCCCGAGGGGACAGGGGGCACAACTAATGAAAAACTGTTTTTT.